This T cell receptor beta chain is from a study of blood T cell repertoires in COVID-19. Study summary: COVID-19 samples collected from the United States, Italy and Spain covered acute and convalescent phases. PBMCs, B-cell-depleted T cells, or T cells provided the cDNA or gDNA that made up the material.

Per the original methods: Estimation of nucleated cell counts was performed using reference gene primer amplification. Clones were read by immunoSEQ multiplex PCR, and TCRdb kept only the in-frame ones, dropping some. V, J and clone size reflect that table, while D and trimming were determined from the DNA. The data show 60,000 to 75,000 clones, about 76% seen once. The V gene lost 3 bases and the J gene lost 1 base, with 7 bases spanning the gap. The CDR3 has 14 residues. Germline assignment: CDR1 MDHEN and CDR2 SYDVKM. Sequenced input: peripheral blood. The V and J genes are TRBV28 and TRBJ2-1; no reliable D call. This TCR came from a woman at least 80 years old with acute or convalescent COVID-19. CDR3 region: CASSFPGSYNEQFF. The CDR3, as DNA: TGTGCCAGCAGTTTCCCCGGGTCCTACAATGAGCAGTTCTTC.